The 6 T cell receptor beta chains below all came from one sample that was sequenced in a study of shared clonotypes between healthy human individuals. The method was immunoSEQ multiplex PCR; TCRdb's version includes in-frame clones alone and lacks a portion of them. The table records 600,000 to 750,000 clones, about 90% of them present only once. Specimen: memory CD8+ T cells from PBMCs. Sample subset: CD45RO+ cells pooled with CCR7-negative TemRA cells. The receptors were sampled from a man aged 18 to 35 in good health. Some clones in this sample may be carry-over from other donors' samples.

The chain links TRBV27 to TRBJ2-1; the D is unclear. The CDR3 is made up of 13 amino acids. Trimming shortened V by 5 bases and J by 6 bases, and 11 bases separated the two germline ends. Germline lookup yields CDR1 MNHEY and CDR2 SMNVEV (reference sequence). CDR3 loop: CASSLMTVNEQFF. DNA for the CDR3: TGTGCCAGCAGTCTAATGACCGTCAATGAGCAGTTCTTC.

This chain joins TRBV28 and TRBJ2-3; D unresolved. The CDR3 contains 12 residues. The V gene's germline CDR1 is MDHEN and CDR2 SYDVKM. Trimming pared 5 bases from V and 6 bases from J, leaving 9 bases between. The chain's CDR3 is CASSPGMDTQYF. The CDR3 DNA follows: TGTGCCAGCAGTCCCGGAATGGATACGCAGTATTTT. Using reference TRBV28 and TRBJ2-3 for the parts outside the CDR3, the full variable domain is DVKVTQSSRYLVKRTGEKVFLECVQDMDHENMFWYRQDPGLGLRLIYFSYDVKMKEKGDIPEGYSVSREKKERFSLILESASTNQTSMYLCASSPGMDTQYFGPGTRLTVL.

V is TRBV27 and J is TRBJ2-7; tentative D call: TRBD1 (6 bases). The V end lost 7 bases, the J end lost 0 bases, and 16 bases lay between the germline ends. This CDR3 has 15 residues. Germline V CDR1 and CDR2: MNHEY, SMNVEV (reference sequence). DNA for the CDR3: TGTGCCAGCACCCAGGGCAGGGGAAGCTCCTACGAGCAGTACTTC. Its protein is CASTQGRGSSYEQYF.

This clone was recorded once. The chain is built from TRBV10-3 and TRBJ2-7; 7 bases agree with TRBD2. The CDR3 has 17 residues. The germline gives CDR1 ENHRY, CDR2 SYGVKD. Losses at the gene ends were 3 bases for V and 4 bases for J; bases not matched to a gene: 15. The CDR3 sequence: CAISDPTLGGEIYEQYF. CDR3 bases: TGTGCCATCAGTGACCCAACCCTTGGGGGGGAGATTTACGAGCAGTACTTC.

The chain combines TRBV29-1 with TRBJ2-3; TRBD1 is a possible D gene (5 bases). Germline loops: CDR1 SQVTM, CDR2 ANQGSEA. The CDR3 loop spans 13 amino acids. V gave up 3 bases and J gave up 3 bases, with 10 bases separating them. CDR3 sequence (DNA): TGCAGCGTTGATTCTAGGGGAACAGATACGCAGTATTTT. Its translation: CSVDSRGTDTQYF.

This sequence joins TRBV28 and TRBJ1-5, with D perhaps matching TRBD1 (5 bases). Germline assignment: CDR1 MDHEN and CDR2 SYDVKM. V was cut by 4 bases and J by 0 bases, with 13 bases left in between. The CDR3 loop spans 16 amino acids. The CDR3 loop reads CASSSRGHYSNQPQHF. The CDR3 region has the DNA TGTGCCAGCAGTTCCCGTGGACATTATAGCAATCAGCCCCAGCATTTT.